The next 8 T cell receptor beta chains were all read from a single sample in a study of T cells in localized non-small cell lung cancer. Measured with immunoSEQ multiplex PCR; TCRdb has only the in-frame clones, and not every one. The sample has 55,000 to 75,000 clones; approximately 87% are singletons. The source material was peripheral blood, sampled before any cancer treatment. These receptors were collected from a male donor at least 60 years old with stage III squamous cell lung carcinoma.

V and J are TRBV7-9 and TRBJ1-4; D remains ambiguous. Trimming pared 2 bases from V and 0 bases from J, leaving 10 bases between. Germline V gives CDR1 SEHNR, CDR2 FQNEAQ (reference sequence). The length of the CDR3 is 16 residues. The CDR3 spells CASSLNPTTTNEKLFF. The CDR3 DNA sequence: TGTGCCAGCAGCTTAAATCCGACTACAACTAATGAAAAACTGTTTTTT.

The table lists this clone with a count of one. This chain connects TRBV11-2 to TRBJ2-7, with D uncertain. The CDR3 extends over 12 amino acids. Trimming shortened V by 0 bases and J by 4 bases, and 4 bases separated the two germline ends. Germline V gene data show CDR1 as SGHAT and CDR2 as FQNNGV. The CDR3 loop is CASSLEKYEQYF. CDR3 DNA sequence: TGTGCCAGCAGCTTAGAAAAGTACGAGCAGTACTTC.

On this clone itself: Other DNA variants within this sample encode the same CDR3. J is TRBJ2-2 and V is TRBV7-9; the D gene is possibly TRBD1 (5 bases). The ends were cut back, 2 bases at V and 1 base at J, with 5 bases in the middle. The CDR3 has 14 amino acids. The germline V gene encodes CDR1 SEHNR and CDR2 FQNEAQ (reference sequence). The CDR3 loop is CASSLQGNTGELFF. The CDR3 nucleotides are TGTGCCAGCAGCTTACAGGGGAACACCGGGGAGCTGTTTTTT.

J is TRBJ1-3 and V is TRBV6-1; D call uncertain. This CDR3 contains 16 residues. The germline V and J ends were trimmed by 2 bases and 0 bases, with 11 bases remaining between them. Germline assignment: CDR1 MNHNS and CDR2 SASEGT. For the CDR3, the DNA is TGTGCCAGCAGTGAAAAGGAGGGCCTCTCTGGAAACACCATATATTTT. Encoded protein: CASSEKEGLSGNTIYF.

The gene calls are TRBV18 and TRBJ1-3; D gene ambiguous. From germline, CDR1 is KGHSH and CDR2 LQKENI. CDR3 length equals 16 residues. V shed 3 bases and J shed 1 base, with 13 bases lying between them. The CDR3 DNA is TGTGCCAGCTCACCCCCCGGACTGACTTCTGGAAACACCATATATTTT. Translation: CASSPPGLTSGNTIYF.

The chain is built from TRBV28 and TRBJ1-4; D is ambiguous. This CDR3 has 14 residues. Between the trimmed V and J ends, which lost 4 bases and 7 bases, there was a span of 13 bases. Germline CDR1 MDHEN, CDR2 SYDVKM. The CDR3 reads CASSYPGKLEKLFF. DNA for the CDR3: TGTGCCAGCAGTTATCCGGGGAAACTTGAAAAACTGTTTTTT.

This clone was found once. This chain uses TRBV18 with TRBJ1-2, with D uncertain. The CDR3 length is 16 residues. Trimming removed 5 bases at V and 2 bases at J, with 18 bases between. Germline V gives CDR1 KGHSH, CDR2 LQKENI. As DNA, the CDR3 is TGTGCCAGCTCATTCGTTAAGGCGGCCGAGAACTATGGCTACACCTTC. Residues: CASSFVKAAENYGYTF.

The chain employs TRBV29-1 and TRBJ1-2; D may be TRBD1 (5 bases). Between the trimmed V and J ends, which lost 4 bases and 5 bases, there was a span of 11 bases. Germline CDR1 is SQVTM and CDR2 is ANQGSEA. This CDR3 has 12 amino acids. For the CDR3, the DNA is TGCAGCGTTGGGACACAGGATTATGGCTACACCTTC. Translated, it gives CSVGTQDYGYTF.